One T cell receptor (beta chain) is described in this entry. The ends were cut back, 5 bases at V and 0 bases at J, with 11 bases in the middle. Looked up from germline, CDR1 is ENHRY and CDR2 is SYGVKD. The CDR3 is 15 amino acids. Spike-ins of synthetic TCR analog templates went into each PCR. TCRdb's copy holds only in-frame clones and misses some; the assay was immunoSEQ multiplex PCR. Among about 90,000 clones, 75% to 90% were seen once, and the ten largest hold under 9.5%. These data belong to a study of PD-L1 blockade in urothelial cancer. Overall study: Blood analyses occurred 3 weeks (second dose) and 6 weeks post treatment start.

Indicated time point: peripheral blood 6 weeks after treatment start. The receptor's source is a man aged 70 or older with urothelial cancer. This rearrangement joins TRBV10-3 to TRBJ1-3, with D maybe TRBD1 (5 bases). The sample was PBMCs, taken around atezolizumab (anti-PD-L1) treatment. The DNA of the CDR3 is TGTGCCATCAGTCCTCAGGGCTTCTCTGGAAACACCATATATTTT. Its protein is CAISPQGFSGNTIYF.